Detailed here is one T cell receptor beta chain. Its antigen is unknown. The data stem from a study of shared clonotypes between healthy human individuals. The study's findings and limits: Donor scarcity curtailed the genetic and exposure-history diversity represented herein.

The CDR3 spans 14 residues. Trimming took 1 base from V and 7 from J, leaving 11 bases between them. Germline CDR1 and CDR2: SGHTA and FQGNSA. CD4+ cells underwent separation, giving CD45RA+ naive and CD45RA-negative memory subsets. As originally analysed: Filtering of immunoSEQ junctional sequences could not match full-length read filtering. TCRdb's copy holds only in-frame clones and misses some; the assay was immunoSEQ multiplex PCR. V and J calls and clone size come straight from that table; D and trimming were deduced from the DNA. The data show about 600,000 clones, 97% seen once. The receptor was isolated from a woman aged 25-40 years in good health. The chain employs TRBV7-2 and TRBJ1-5; the D is unclear. The sample was naive CD4+ T cells sorted from blood. As for subset: CD45RA+ positively selected. The DNA for the CDR3 is TGTGCCAGCAGCTTAGATCGGGGAGTCCAGCCCCAGCATTTT. It codes for CASSLDRGVQPQHF.